The entry below gives a single T cell receptor beta chain sequence along with its context. Its antigen is not known. Positively selected for CCR7, the CD45RO-negative cells used as naive CD8 cells excluded terminally differentiated effector memory CD45RA+ cells. The sample comes from a study of shared clonotypes between healthy human individuals. General observations from the study: The represented genetic and exposure-history diversity was limited by the small number of donors. Sampling used blood alone; tissue repertoires probably differ. The four-donor shared clonotypes exceeded non-shared clonotypes in generation probability, with non-shared ones scoring lower.

V was pared by 5 bases and J by 6 bases, with 16 bases between. This CDR3 spans 15 amino acids. Germline V gives CDR1 SEHNR, CDR2 FQNEAQ (reference sequence). An even split of each subset's genomic DNA across several immunoSEQ plates was performed. TCRdb keeps only in-frame clones here, not all; method: immunoSEQ multiplex PCR. The data show approximately 2,200,000 clones, more than 85% seen once. The sequence came from a young man in good health. Some clones in this sample may be carry-over from other donors' samples. This chain uses TRBV7-9 with TRBJ2-2; D call uncertain. The sample comprised naive CD8+ T cells from PBMCs. CDR3 protein: CASSPPVQPAGELFF. DNA of the CDR3: TGTGCCAGCAGCCCCCCGGTGCAGCCGGCCGGGGAGCTGTTTTTT.